What follows are 8 T cell receptor beta chains derived from one specimen sequenced in a study of cytomegalovirus exposure and HLA in healthy donors. Both 60 Vbeta primers and 13 Jbeta primers went into the PCR. The protocol was immunoSEQ multiplex PCR, while the TCRdb copy is restricted to in-frame clones and leaves out a portion. The table has 75,000 to 100,000 clones, about four fifths seen once. Input material: PBMCs. The origin of the receptors is a young man in good health and CMV-seronegative.

This chain connects TRBV28 to TRBJ1-5, with D perhaps matching TRBD1 (6 bases). There are 15 residues in the CDR3. The V gene lost 5 bases and the J gene lost 6 bases, with 17 bases spanning the gap. Germline V gives CDR1 MDHEN, CDR2 SYDVKM. CDR3 nucleotides: TGTGCCAGCAGTCTGATCCAGGGGTCCACTCAGCCCCAGCATTTT. It yields the protein CASSLIQGSTQPQHF.

The chain is built from TRBV4-1 and TRBJ2-1, with TRBD2 as a possible D gene (6 bases). V was clipped by 2 bases and J by 9 bases, with 8 bases between them. Germline V CDR1 and CDR2: MGHRA, YSYEKL. This CDR3 spans 12 amino acids. CDR3 in amino acids: CASSQPSAEQFF. CDR3 DNA: TGCGCCAGCAGCCAACCTAGCGCTGAGCAGTTCTTC.

The CDR3 region has the DNA TGTGCCAGCAGTTCCCAACAGGGGACCTACACCTTC. This translates into CASSSQQGTYTF. The V gene is TRBV6-5, the J gene TRBJ1-2; 7 nucleotides align to TRBD1. Germline V gene data show CDR1 as MNHEY and CDR2 as SVGAGI. This CDR3 spans 12 amino acids. V was pared by 4 bases and J by 10 bases, with 6 bases of the junction left unmatched.

The chain recombines TRBV9 with TRBJ2-3, with 8 bases matching TRBD2. This CDR3 comprises 18 residues. The germline CDR1 and CDR2 sequences are SGDLS and YYNGEE. V shed 0 bases and J 4 bases; nucleotides not matched to a gene: 13. Here the CDR3 DNA reads TGTGCCAGCAGCGTAGCTGGGTCTAGCGGGTTGTTGGCAGATACGCAGTATTTT. Its translation is CASSVAGSSGLLADTQYF.

V usage is TRBV5-1 and J usage is TRBJ1-2; D gene uncertain. V was cut by 4 bases and J by 3 bases, with 13 bases left in between. Looked up from germline, CDR1 is SGHRS and CDR2 is YFSETQ. CDR3 length: 14 amino acids. The CDR3 sequence: CASSADWVDYGYTF. Here the CDR3 DNA reads TGCGCCAGCAGCGCGGACTGGGTGGACTATGGCTACACCTTC.

The chain combines TRBV11-2 with TRBJ1-2; possible D gene TRBD1, 6 bases. V dropped 6 bases and J dropped 0 bases, with 8 bases sitting between them. Germline V lookup: CDR1 SGHAT, CDR2 FQNNGV. This CDR3 region has 13 residues. The DNA of the CDR3 is TGTGCCAGCAGAGACAGGACTAACTATGGCTACACCTTC. Its translation is CASRDRTNYGYTF.

This chain joins TRBV19 and TRBJ2-2, with 8 nucleotides matching TRBD1. The trim removed 7 bases at V and 6 bases at J, leaving 7 bases unmatched. The CDR3 is made up of 14 amino acids. Germline V lookup: CDR1 LNHDA, CDR2 SQIVND (reference sequence). Written as DNA, the CDR3 is TGTGCCAGTAAGGAGACAGGGGTGTCCGGGGAGCTGTTTTTT. Protein sequence: CASKETGVSGELFF. The full variable domain, completed using reference TRBV19 and TRBJ2-2, is DGGITQSPKYLFRKEGQNVTLSCEQNLNHDAMYWYRQDPGQGLRLIYYSQIVNDFQKGDIAEGYSVSREKKESFPLTVTSAQKNPTAFYLCASKETGVSGELFFGEGSRLTVL.

The chain joins TRBV5-4 to TRBJ2-7; 7 nucleotides match TRBD1. Germline V CDR1 and CDR2: SGHNT, YYREEE (reference sequence). With 0 bases clipped from V and 3 bases from J, the junction kept 9 bases outside the gene matches. The CDR3 consists of 16 residues. CDR3 sequence reads: CASSLASGGRGYEQYF. The CDR3 DNA reads as TGTGCCAGCAGCTTGGCCTCAGGGGGTAGGGGCTACGAGCAGTACTTC.